This TCR beta chain was observed in a study of CD8+ T cells in alopecia areata. Sample treatment: oral pan-JAK inhibitor, 5-10 mg twice daily. In germline, CDR1 is SGHNT, CDR2 YENEEA. The CDR3 contains 12 residues. The ends were cut back, 1 base at V and 10 bases at J, with 8 bases in the middle. RNA extraction was followed by reverse transcription into cDNA, which acted as the sequencing template. Clones were sequenced by immunoSEQ multiplex PCR, and TCRdb holds only the in-frame ones, with some missing. The sample contains about 87,000 clones, just over 70% of which appear only once. This clonotype was obtained from a human donor with alopecia areata. Sequenced here: CD8+ T cells sorted from blood, sampled at approximately week 45, from a patient treated with tofacitinib. The chain joins TRBV11-3 to TRBJ2-1; D not certain. The CDR3 bases are TGTGCCAGCAGCTTAGGCGTGAAAGAGCAGTTCTTC. Translation gives CASSLGVKEQFF.